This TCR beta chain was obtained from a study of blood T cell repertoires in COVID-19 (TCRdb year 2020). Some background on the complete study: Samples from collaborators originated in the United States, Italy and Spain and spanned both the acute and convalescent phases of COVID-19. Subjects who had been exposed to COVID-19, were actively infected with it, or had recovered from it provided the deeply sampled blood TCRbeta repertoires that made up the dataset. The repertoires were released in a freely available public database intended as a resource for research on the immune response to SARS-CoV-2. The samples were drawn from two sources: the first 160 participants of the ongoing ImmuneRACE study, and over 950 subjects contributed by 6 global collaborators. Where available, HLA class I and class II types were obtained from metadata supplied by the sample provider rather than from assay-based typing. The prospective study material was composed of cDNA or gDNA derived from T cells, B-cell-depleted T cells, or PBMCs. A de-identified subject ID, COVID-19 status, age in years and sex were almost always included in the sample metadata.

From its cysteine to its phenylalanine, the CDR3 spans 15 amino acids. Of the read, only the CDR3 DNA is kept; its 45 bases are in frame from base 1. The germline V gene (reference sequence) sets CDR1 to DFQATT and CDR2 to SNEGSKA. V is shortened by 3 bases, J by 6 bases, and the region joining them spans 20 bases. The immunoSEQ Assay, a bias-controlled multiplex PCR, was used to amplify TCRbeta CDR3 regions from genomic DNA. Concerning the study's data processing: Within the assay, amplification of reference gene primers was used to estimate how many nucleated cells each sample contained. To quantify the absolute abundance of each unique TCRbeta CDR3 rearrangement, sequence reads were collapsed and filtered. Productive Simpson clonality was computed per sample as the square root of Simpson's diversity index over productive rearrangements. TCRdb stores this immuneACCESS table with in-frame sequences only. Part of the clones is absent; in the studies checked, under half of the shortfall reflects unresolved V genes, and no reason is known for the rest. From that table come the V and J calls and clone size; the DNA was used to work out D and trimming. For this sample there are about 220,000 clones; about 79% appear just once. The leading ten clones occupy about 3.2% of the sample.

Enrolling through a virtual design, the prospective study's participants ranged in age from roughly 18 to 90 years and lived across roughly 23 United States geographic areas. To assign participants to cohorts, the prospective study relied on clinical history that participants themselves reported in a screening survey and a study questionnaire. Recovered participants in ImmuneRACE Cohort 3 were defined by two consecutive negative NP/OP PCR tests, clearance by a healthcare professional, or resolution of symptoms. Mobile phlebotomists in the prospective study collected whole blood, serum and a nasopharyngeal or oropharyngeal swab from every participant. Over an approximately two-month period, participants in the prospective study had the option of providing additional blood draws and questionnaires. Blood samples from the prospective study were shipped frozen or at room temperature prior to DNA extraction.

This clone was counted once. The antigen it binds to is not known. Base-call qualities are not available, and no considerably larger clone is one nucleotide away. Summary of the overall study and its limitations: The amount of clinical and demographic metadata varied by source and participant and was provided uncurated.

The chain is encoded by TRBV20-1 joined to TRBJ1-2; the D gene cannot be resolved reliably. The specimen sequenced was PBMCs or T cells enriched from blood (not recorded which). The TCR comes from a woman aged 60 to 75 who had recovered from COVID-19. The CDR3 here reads CSASRTGPGRHGYTF. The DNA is TGCAGTGCTAGTCGGACCGGACCCGGGAGGCATGGCTACACCTTC.